The next 31 T cell receptor beta chains were all read from a single sample in a study of identical twins. TCRdb re-derived calls from the 5' RACE reads in MiXCR, one entry per CDR3 protein. Among some 630,000 distinct CDR3 sequences listed, about 7.6% were seen once. These same data were also listed under a study on yellow fever vaccine responses in identical twins.

The specimen sequenced was PBMCs. Receptor source: a woman under 30 in good health.

The chain joins TRBV3-1 to TRBJ2-3; D is possibly TRBD2 (5 bases). Germline CDR1 and CDR2: LGHDT and YNNKEL (reference sequence). The CDR3 spans 14 residues. Trimming left V 0 bases short and J 5 bases short, with 9 bases between. CDR3 bases: TGTGCCAGCAGCCAAGAAATGGAGGTAGATACGCAGTATTTT. Its protein is CASSQEMEVDTQYF.

This clonotype was seen many times. The chain recombines TRBV20-1 with TRBJ1-4; D gene ambiguous. The CDR3 has 13 residues. CDR1 is DFQATT, CDR2 SNEGSKA, per germline (reference sequence). V shed 5 bases and J shed 8 bases, with 15 bases lying between them. The CDR3 DNA sequence: TGCAGTGCTCGGTCCCTGAAACGGGAAAAACTGTTTTTT. Translating gives CSARSLKREKLFF.

At least ten counts were recorded for this clonotype. V is TRBV29-1 and J is TRBJ2-1; no clear D. Germline values: CDR1 SQVTM, CDR2 ANQGSEA. V lost 7 bases to trimming and J lost 2 bases, with 12 bases between them. This CDR3 spans 13 amino acids. CDR3 nucleotide sequence: TGCAGCGCGACCGGGCAGACCTACAATGAGCAGTTCTTC. This translates into CSATGQTYNEQFF.

There are a few counts of this clonotype. The V and J genes are TRBV2 and TRBJ2-1, with D uncertain. The CDR3 has 11 amino acids. The germline gives CDR1 SNHLY, CDR2 FYNNEI. The germline V and J ends were trimmed by 7 bases and 13 bases, with 14 bases remaining between them. CDR3 in amino acids: CASISASRQFF. CDR3 nucleotides: TGTGCCAGCATCTCGGCAAGTCGCCAGTTCTTC.

In this sample, this clonotype turned up a few times. V gene TRBV12-3 or TRBV12-4 combines with J gene TRBJ1-1, with D possibly matching TRBD1 (6 bases). Trimming left V 6 bases short and J 3 bases short, with 11 bases between. The CDR3 runs to 13 residues. CDR3 DNA: TGTGCCAGCAGCTGGACAGAGGACACTGAAGCTTTCTTT. Encoded protein: CASSWTEDTEAFF.

The table lists this clonotype with many counts. In DNA, the CDR3 is TGTGCCAGCAGTTTGAATCGCGATGAGCAGTTCTTC. It encodes CASSLNRDEQFF. The rearrangement joins TRBV12-3 or TRBV12-4 to TRBJ2-1; D unresolved. Trimming cost V 3 bases and J 8 bases, with 8 bases left between them. The CDR3 is made up of 12 amino acids.

This clonotype has ten or more counts. This chain connects TRBV12-3 or TRBV12-4 to TRBJ2-2, with 7 positions matching TRBD1. This CDR3 is 16 amino acids long. Trimming cost V 6 bases and J 4 bases; bases outside gene matches: 11. This CDR3 reads CASSDDRAPRTGELFF. The CDR3 region has the DNA TGTGCCAGCAGCGACGACAGGGCGCCCCGCACCGGGGAGCTGTTTTTT.

This clonotype has more than one count but fewer than ten. The rearrangement uses TRBV27 and TRBJ2-4; D gene unclear. The CDR3 runs to 12 residues. Germline CDR1 MNHEY, CDR2 SMNVEV (reference sequence). The V gene lost 10 bases and the J gene lost 0 bases, with 7 bases spanning the gap. The CDR3 sequence: CATHLAKNIQYF. The CDR3 region has the DNA TGTGCCACCCACTTAGCCAAAAACATTCAGTACTTC.

This clonotype was detected a few times. This chain uses TRBV11-3 with TRBJ2-5, with 10 positions matching TRBD2. The CDR3 is 15 residues long. Per germline, CDR1 SGHNT and CDR2 YENEEA. With 5 bases clipped from V and 3 bases from J, the junction kept 6 bases outside the gene matches. The CDR3 DNA reads TGTGCCAGCAGCGGATCTAGCGGGAGTAAAGAGACCCAGTACTTC. Amino acids: CASSGSSGSKETQYF.

V and J are TRBV6-1 and TRBJ2-1, with 9 bases lining up with TRBD1. The junction had 5 bases not matched to a gene; V was cut back by 5 bases and J by 6 bases. CDR1 is MNHNS, CDR2 SASEGT, per germline. The CDR3 is made up of 14 amino acids. CDR3 DNA: TGTGCCAGCAGTAGGGACAGGGAGGGCAATGAGCAGTTCTTC. Residues: CASSRDREGNEQFF.

This clonotype was observed a few times. This rearrangement joins TRBV24-1 to TRBJ2-7, with 9 bases identical to TRBD1. Germline lookup yields CDR1 KGHDR and CDR2 SFDVKD. Germline trimming cut 8 bases from V and 4 bases from J; bases unmatched to any gene: 8. This CDR3 contains 14 residues. Here the CDR3 DNA reads TGTGCCACCATCAGGGACAGGGCTACATACGAGCAGTACGTC. This encodes CATIRDRATYEQYV.

The CDR3 sequence: CASRNIAGITDTQYF. The CDR3 DNA reads as TGTGCCAGCAGGAACATAGCGGGGATCACAGATACGCAGTATTTT. V usage is TRBV12-3 or TRBV12-4 and J usage is TRBJ2-3; 8 bases match TRBD2. The CDR3 runs to 15 residues. The J segment lost 2 bases and the V segment lost 6 bases, leaving 7 bases of the junction unmatched.

The chain couples TRBV29-1 to TRBJ2-2; D is perhaps TRBD2 (6 bases). V was pared by 0 bases and J by 2 bases, with 10 bases between. Germline CDR1 reads SQVTM; CDR2 reads ANQGSEA. This CDR3 is built from 15 residues. For the CDR3, the DNA is TGCAGCGTTGAAGACGGCGGGGTAAACACCGGGGAGCTGTTTTTT. Translating gives CSVEDGGVNTGELFF.

This clonotype came up a few times. For the CDR3, the DNA is TGCAGTGCTAGAGGATCGAGCGGGAGTTTCTCCTACGAGCAGTACTTC. As protein: CSARGSSGSFSYEQYF. J is TRBJ2-7 and V is TRBV20-1; 8 bases fit TRBD2. CDR1 is DFQATT and CDR2 is SNEGSKA in the germline V gene (reference sequence). Unmatched junction bases numbered 8, after V lost 1 base and J lost 0 bases. This CDR3 spans 16 amino acids.

This clonotype was counted between two and nine times. The chain is built from TRBV7-9 and TRBJ2-7; 7 nucleotides line up with TRBD1. The CDR3 has 14 residues. CDR1 is SEHNR and CDR2 is FQNEAQ in the germline V gene (reference sequence). V lost 5 bases to trimming and J lost 7 bases; unmatched junction nucleotides: 11. The CDR3 sequence is CASSQTGVSWEQYV. The CDR3 nucleotides are TGTGCCAGCAGCCAAACAGGGGTCTCGTGGGAGCAGTACGTC.

The sample holds many counts of this clonotype. The rearrangement uses TRBV6-5 and TRBJ1-2; D gene ambiguous. Trimming took off 3 bases at V and 0 bases at J, with 11 bases between the two ends. Per the germline V gene, CDR1 is MNHEY and CDR2 is SVGAGI. This CDR3 is 15 amino acids long. The CDR3 sequence: CASSYRQLANYGYTF. For the CDR3, the DNA is TGTGCCAGCAGTTATCGGCAGCTCGCTAACTATGGCTACACCTTC.

V usage is TRBV12-3 or TRBV12-4 and J usage is TRBJ2-1, with 7 nucleotides matching TRBD1. V was clipped by 1 base and J by 3 bases; unmatched bases: 3. This CDR3 contains 15 residues. For the CDR3, the DNA is TGTGCCAGCAGTTTAGGGGACAGAGACTACAATGAGCAGTTCTTC. Translated, it gives CASSLGDRDYNEQFF.

In its sample, this clonotype was seen a few times. The V and J genes are TRBV6-6 and TRBJ2-3; D gene uncertain. V lost 1 base, J lost 4 bases, and 3 bases lay in between. The germline CDR1 and CDR2 sequences are MNHNY and SVGAGI (reference sequence). The CDR3 sequence is 12 residues long. In nucleotides, the CDR3 is TGTGCCAGCAGTTACTTCGCAGATACGCAGTATTTT. This encodes CASSYFADTQYF.

This clonotype was seen many times. The chain joins TRBV12-3 or TRBV12-4 to TRBJ1-1; D gene unclear. The CDR3 has 12 residues. V was shortened by 5 bases and J by 2 bases, with 6 bases between the two germline ends. The CDR3 DNA follows: TGTGCCAGCAGTAATACTAACACTGAAGCTTTCTTT. It is translated as CASSNTNTEAFF.

Only a few counts were recorded for this clonotype. V gene TRBV9 combines with J gene TRBJ2-2, with 9 bases matching TRBD2. The CDR3 sequence is 17 residues long. In germline, CDR1 is SGDLS, CDR2 YYNGEE. V shed 3 bases and J 2 bases; nucleotides not matched to a gene: 8. CDR3 loop: CASSGGSSGKNTGELFF. The CDR3 DNA follows: TGTGCCAGCAGCGGGGGGTCTAGCGGGAAAAACACCGGGGAGCTGTTTTTT.

Concerning this clonotype itself: This may arise from a read error, as a much more abundant clone is one base away. The chain recombines TRBV11-2 with TRBJ2-1, with TRBD1 matching over 9 bases. The J segment lost 8 bases and the V segment lost 5 bases, leaving 13 bases of the junction unmatched. The CDR3 spans 16 residues. The germline CDR1 and CDR2 sequences are SGHAT and FQNNGV. The CDR3 DNA follows: TGTGCCAGCAGCACACAGGGGGCGAACCTGGGCCATGAGCAGTTCTTC. This gives the protein CASSTQGANLGHEQFF.

This clonotype was counted at least ten times. This chain joins TRBV5-6 and TRBJ2-2; no firm D call. CDR3 length: 12 residues. Deletions cut 5 bases from V and 2 bases from J, with 4 bases between. Per the germline V gene, CDR1 is SGHDT and CDR2 is YYEEEE. CDR3 sequence reads: CASSNNTGELFF. CDR3 DNA: TGTGCCAGCAGTAACAACACCGGGGAGCTGTTTTTT.

In its sample, this clonotype was seen a few times. The chain employs TRBV14 and TRBJ1-1, with D tentatively TRBD1 (6 bases). Trimming took off 5 bases at V and 0 bases at J, with 13 bases between the two ends. The CDR3 is 15 amino acids. The V gene's germline CDR1 is SGHDN and CDR2 FVKESK. The chain's CDR3 is CASSAIQGMNTEAFF. The CDR3, as DNA: TGTGCCAGCAGCGCGATTCAGGGGATGAACACTGAAGCTTTCTTT.

This clonotype has a count of ten or more. This rearrangement joins TRBV20-1 to TRBJ1-2, with D unresolved. The V and J ends lost 6 bases and 3 bases respectively, with 8 bases between them. The germline gives CDR1 DFQATT, CDR2 SNEGSKA (reference sequence). This CDR3 contains 11 residues. This chain's CDR3 is CSADYDYGYTF. CDR3 coding DNA: TGCAGTGCCGATTATGACTATGGCTACACCTTC.

The J gene is TRBJ2-1, the V gene TRBV11-2; possible D gene TRBD1, 5 bases. The germline gives CDR1 SGHAT, CDR2 FQNNGV. Trimming shortened V by 6 bases and J by 0 bases, and 6 bases separated the two germline ends. The CDR3 loop spans 13 amino acids. For the CDR3, the DNA is TGTGCCAGCAGAGGGGACTCCTACAATGAGCAGTTCTTC. It is translated as CASRGDSYNEQFF. The variable domain in full, completed from reference TRBV11-2 and TRBJ2-1, reads EAGVAQSPRYKIIEKRQSVAFWCNPISGHATLYWYQQILGQGPKLLIQFQNNGVVDDSQLPKDRFSAERLKGVDSTLKIQPAKLEDSAVYLCASRGDSYNEQFFGPGTRLTVL.

This clonotype occurred many times. The rearrangement uses TRBV12-3 or TRBV12-4 and TRBJ2-5; D unclear. CDR3 length: 13 residues. Between the trimmed V and J ends, which lost 3 bases and 2 bases, there was a span of 7 bases. CDR3 protein: CASSFAGQETQYF. CDR3 nucleotides: TGTGCCAGCAGTTTTGCAGGACAAGAGACCCAGTACTTC.

This clonotype was seen at least ten times. The CDR3 is CASSFGQESYGYTF. The CDR3 nucleotides read TGTGCCAGCAGTTTTGGACAGGAGAGCTATGGCTACACCTTC. This chain joins TRBV12-3 or TRBV12-4 and TRBJ1-2, with 7 bases matching TRBD1. V lost 3 bases and J lost 4; bases outside the gene matches: 5. The CDR3 is made up of 14 amino acids.

This rearrangement joins TRBV5-6 to TRBJ2-2; weak D call: TRBD1 (5 bases). V lost 0 bases and J 4 bases, leaving 13 bases between the germline ends. Per the germline V gene, CDR1 is SGHDT and CDR2 is YYEEEE. The CDR3 has 16 residues. This CDR3 reads CASSLGMKGFTGELFF. DNA of the CDR3: TGTGCCAGCAGCTTGGGGATGAAGGGGTTCACCGGGGAGCTGTTTTTT.

In this sample, this clonotype turned up many times. The chain links TRBV28 to TRBJ2-1; D tentatively reads TRBD1 or TRBD2 (5 bases each). The CDR3 has 14 amino acids. Germline-derived CDR1 and CDR2 are MDHEN and SYDVKM. V shed 5 bases and J shed 8 bases, with 16 bases lying between them. The CDR3 sequence: CASSPPVRGDEQFF. Here the CDR3 DNA reads TGTGCCAGCAGTCCCCCTGTCCGGGGCGATGAGCAGTTCTTC.

CDR3 residues: CASSLADKTGANVLTF. Written as DNA, the CDR3 is TGTGCCAGCAGCTTAGCGGACAAGACGGGGGCCAACGTCCTGACTTTC. The chain uses TRBV7-9 and TRBJ2-6; D is possibly TRBD1 (5 bases). This CDR3 is built from 16 residues. The V end was cut by 0 bases, the J end by 4 bases, with 10 bases between. Germline-derived CDR1 and CDR2 are SEHNR and FQNEAQ (reference sequence). The full variable domain, completed using reference TRBV7-9 and TRBJ2-6, is DTGVSQNPRHKITKRGQNVTFRCDPISEHNRLYWYRQTLGQGPEFLTYFQNEAQLEKSRLLSDRFSAERPKGSFSTLEIQRTEQGDSAMYLCASSLADKTGANVLTFGAGSRLTVL.

The chain uses TRBV5-1 and TRBJ2-1; possible D gene TRBD1, 5 bases. Per germline, CDR1 SGHRS and CDR2 YFSETQ. Trimming took 1 base from V and 0 from J, leaving 11 bases between them. The CDR3 consists of 16 residues. CDR3 residues: CASSLTGPSSYNEQFF. The CDR3 region has the DNA TGCGCCAGCAGCTTGACAGGCCCTAGCTCCTACAATGAGCAGTTCTTC.